This T cell receptor (beta chain) was recovered during a study of neoadjuvant anti-PD-1 for oral cavity cancer. Generated by immunoSEQ multiplex PCR, the TCRdb table keeps only in-frame clones and is missing some. Found here are tens of thousands of clones, 77% of them singletons; the top ten hold around 4.4%. Study-wide results and caveats: Non-responders to neoadjuvant nivolumab had significantly more clonal PBMC T cells than responders.

The ends lost 3 bases at V and 1 base at J; junction bases unmatched: 4. This CDR3 has 16 amino acids. From germline, CDR1 is KGHSH and CDR2 LQKENI. On this clone itself: Its matching antigen is unknown.

Time point denoted: after neoadjuvant nivolumab, at surgical resection. Stage II-IVA oral cavity squamous cell carcinoma was new and untreated by systemic or radiation therapy. The chain links TRBV18 to TRBJ2-5; 11 bases are shared with TRBD2. The starting material was PBMCs, obtained after nivolumab (anti-PD-1) treatment. This clonotype originated in a person between 40 and 80 years old with oral cavity squamous cell carcinoma. This CDR3 reads CASSPKTSGVQETQYF. The CDR3 nucleotides are TGTGCCAGCTCACCTAAGACTAGCGGGGTCCAAGAGACCCAGTACTTC.